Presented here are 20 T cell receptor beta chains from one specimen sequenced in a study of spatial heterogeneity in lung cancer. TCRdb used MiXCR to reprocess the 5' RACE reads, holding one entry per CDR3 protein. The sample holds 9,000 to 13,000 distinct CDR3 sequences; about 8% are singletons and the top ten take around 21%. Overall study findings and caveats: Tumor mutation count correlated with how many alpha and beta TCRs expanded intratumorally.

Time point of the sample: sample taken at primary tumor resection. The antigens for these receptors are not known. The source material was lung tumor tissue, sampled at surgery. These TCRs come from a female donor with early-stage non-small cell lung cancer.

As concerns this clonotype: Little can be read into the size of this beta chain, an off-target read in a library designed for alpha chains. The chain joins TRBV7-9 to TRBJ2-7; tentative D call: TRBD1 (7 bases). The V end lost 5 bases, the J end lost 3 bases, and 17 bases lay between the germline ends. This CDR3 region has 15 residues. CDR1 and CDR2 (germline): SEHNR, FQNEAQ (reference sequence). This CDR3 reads CASSRAGTGDYEQYF. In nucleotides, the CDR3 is TGTGCCAGCAGCCGGGCGGGAACAGGGGACTACGAGCAGTACTTC.

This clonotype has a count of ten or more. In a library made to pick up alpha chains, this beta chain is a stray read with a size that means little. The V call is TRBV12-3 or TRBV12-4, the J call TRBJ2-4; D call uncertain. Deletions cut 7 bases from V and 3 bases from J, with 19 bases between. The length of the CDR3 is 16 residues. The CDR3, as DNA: TGTGCCAGCAAGCCCCAATCTCCCGCGGACAAAAACATTCAGTACTTC. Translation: CASKPQSPADKNIQYF.

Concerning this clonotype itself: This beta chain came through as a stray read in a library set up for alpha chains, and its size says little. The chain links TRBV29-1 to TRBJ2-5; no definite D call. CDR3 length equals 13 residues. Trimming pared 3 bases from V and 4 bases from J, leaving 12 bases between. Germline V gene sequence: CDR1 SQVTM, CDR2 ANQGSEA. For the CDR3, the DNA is TGCAGCGTTGACCTAGTTGGGATAGAGACCCAGTACTTC. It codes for CSVDLVGIETQYF.

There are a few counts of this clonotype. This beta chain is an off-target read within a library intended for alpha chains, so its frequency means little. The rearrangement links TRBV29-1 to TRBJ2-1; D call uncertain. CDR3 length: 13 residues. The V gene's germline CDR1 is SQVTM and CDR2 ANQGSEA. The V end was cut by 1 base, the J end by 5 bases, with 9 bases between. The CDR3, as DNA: TGCAGCGTTGAAGGTCTACTTGACAATGAGCAGTTCTTC. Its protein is CSVEGLLDNEQFF.

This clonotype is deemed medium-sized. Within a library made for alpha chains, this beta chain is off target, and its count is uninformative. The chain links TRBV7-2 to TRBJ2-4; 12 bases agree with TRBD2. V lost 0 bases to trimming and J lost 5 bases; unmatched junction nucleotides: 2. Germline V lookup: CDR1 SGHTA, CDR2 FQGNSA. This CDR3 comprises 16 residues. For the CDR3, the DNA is TGTGCCAGCAGCTTAGCGACTAGCGGGGGAGAAAACATTCAGTACTTC. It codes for CASSLATSGGENIQYF.

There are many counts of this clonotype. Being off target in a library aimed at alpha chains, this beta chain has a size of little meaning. CDR3 amino acids: CASSLGPTGELFF. In DNA, the CDR3 is TGCGCCAGCAGCCTGGGACCCACCGGGGAGCTGTTTTTT. This chain connects TRBV5-1 to TRBJ2-2, with D possibly called TRBD1 or TRBD2 (5 bases each). Trimming shortened V by 4 bases and J by 4 bases, and 8 bases separated the two germline ends. The V gene's germline CDR1 is SGHRS and CDR2 YFSETQ. This CDR3 contains 13 residues.

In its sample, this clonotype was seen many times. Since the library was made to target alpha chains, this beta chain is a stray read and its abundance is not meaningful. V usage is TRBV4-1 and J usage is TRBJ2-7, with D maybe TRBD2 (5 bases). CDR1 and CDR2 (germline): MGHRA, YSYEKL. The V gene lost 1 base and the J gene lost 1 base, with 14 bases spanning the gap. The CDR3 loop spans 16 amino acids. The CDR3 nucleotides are TGCGCCAGCAGCCAAGGTTTCGGGAAGGGTTCCTACGAGCAGTACTTC. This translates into CASSQGFGKGSYEQYF.

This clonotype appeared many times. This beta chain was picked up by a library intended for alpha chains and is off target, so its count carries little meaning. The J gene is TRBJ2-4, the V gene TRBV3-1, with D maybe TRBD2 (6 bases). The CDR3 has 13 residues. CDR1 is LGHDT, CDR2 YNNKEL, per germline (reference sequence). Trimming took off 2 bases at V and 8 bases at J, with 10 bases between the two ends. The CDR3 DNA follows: TGTGCCAGCAGCCAATGGGGGGAGGACATTCAGTACTTC. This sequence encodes CASSQWGEDIQYF. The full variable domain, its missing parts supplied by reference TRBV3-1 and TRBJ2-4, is DTAVSQTPKYLVTQMGNDKSIKCEQNLGHDTMYWYKQDSKKFLKIMFSYNNKELIINETVPNRFSPKSPDKAHLNLHINSLELGDSAVYFCASSQWGEDIQYFGAGTRLSVL.

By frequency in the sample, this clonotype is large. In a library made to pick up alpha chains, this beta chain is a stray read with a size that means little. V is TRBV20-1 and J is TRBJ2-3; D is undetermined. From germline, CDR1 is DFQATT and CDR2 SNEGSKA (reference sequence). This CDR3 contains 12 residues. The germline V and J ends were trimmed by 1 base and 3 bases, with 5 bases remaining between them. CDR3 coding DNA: TGCAGTGCTAGAGGATGGACAGATACGCAGTATTTT. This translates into CSARGWTDTQYF.

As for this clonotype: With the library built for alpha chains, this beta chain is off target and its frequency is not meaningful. The CDR3 loop is CASSQTDPYNEQFF. The CDR3, as DNA: TGTGCCAGCAGCCAAACAGACCCTTACAATGAGCAGTTCTTC. The V gene is TRBV4-2, the J gene TRBJ2-1, with no clear D. This CDR3 is built from 14 residues. Germline V gene sequence: CDR1 LGHNA, CDR2 YNFKEQ. Trimming stripped 2 bases from V and 4 bases from J, with 9 bases between.

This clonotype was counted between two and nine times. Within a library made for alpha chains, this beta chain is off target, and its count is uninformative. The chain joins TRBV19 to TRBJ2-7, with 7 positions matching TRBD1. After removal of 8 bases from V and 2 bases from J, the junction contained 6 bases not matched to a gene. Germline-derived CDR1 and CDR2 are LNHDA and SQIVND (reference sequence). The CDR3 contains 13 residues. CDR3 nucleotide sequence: TGTGCCAGTGCCCCAGGGGGAACCTACGAGCAGTACTTC. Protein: CASAPGGTYEQYF.

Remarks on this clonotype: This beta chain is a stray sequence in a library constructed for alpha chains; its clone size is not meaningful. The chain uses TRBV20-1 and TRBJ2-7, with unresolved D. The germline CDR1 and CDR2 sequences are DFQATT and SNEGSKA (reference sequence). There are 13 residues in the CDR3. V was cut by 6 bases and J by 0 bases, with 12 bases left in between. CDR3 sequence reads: CSARQAVSYEQYF. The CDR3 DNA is TGCAGTGCGAGGCAGGCCGTCTCCTACGAGCAGTACTTC.

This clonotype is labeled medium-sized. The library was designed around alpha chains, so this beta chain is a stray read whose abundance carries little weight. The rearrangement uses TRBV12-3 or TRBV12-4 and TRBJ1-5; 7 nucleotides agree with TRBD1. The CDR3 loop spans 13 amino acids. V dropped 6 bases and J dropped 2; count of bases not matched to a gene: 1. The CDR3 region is CASRGTGNQPQHF. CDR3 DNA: TGTGCCAGCAGGGGGACAGGCAATCAGCCCCAGCATTTT.

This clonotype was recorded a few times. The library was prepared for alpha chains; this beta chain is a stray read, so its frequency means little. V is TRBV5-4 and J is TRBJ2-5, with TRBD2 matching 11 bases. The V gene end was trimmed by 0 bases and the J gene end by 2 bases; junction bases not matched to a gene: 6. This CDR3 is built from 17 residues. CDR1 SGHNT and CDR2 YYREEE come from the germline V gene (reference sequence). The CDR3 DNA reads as TGTGCCAGCAGCTTGGGAACCGGGACTAGCGGACAAGAGACCCAGTACTTC. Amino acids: CASSLGTGTSGQETQYF. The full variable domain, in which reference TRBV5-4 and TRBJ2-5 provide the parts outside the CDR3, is ETGVTQSPTHLIKTRGQQVTLRCSSQSGHNTVSWYQQALGQGPQFIFQYYREEENGRGNFPPRFSGLQFPNYSSELNVNALELDDSALYLCASSLGTGTSGQETQYFGPGTRLLVL.

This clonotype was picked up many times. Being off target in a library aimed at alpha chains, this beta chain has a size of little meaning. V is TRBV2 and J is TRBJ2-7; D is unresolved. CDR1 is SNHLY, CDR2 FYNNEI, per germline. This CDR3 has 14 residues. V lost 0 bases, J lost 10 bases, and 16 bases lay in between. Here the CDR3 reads CASSEARTDSAQYF. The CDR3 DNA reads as TGTGCCAGCAGTGAAGCGCGAACCGACTCCGCCCAGTACTTC.

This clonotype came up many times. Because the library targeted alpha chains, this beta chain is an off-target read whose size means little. This CDR3 reads CASSYNRVNTIYF. CDR3 DNA sequence: TGTGCCAGCAGTTACAACAGGGTAAACACCATATATTTT. This chain connects TRBV12-3 or TRBV12-4 to TRBJ1-3; TRBD1 might be the D (6 bases). V lost 4 bases, J lost 6 bases, and 10 bases lay in between. There are 13 residues in the CDR3.

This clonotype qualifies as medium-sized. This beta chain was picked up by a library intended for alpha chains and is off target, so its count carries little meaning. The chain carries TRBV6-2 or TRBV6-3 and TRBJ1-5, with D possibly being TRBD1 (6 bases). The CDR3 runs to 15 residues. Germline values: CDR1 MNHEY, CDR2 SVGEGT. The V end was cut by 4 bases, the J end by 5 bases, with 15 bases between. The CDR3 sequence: CASSWAGAVDQPQHF. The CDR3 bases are TGTGCCAGCAGTTGGGCAGGGGCGGTTGATCAGCCCCAGCATTTT.

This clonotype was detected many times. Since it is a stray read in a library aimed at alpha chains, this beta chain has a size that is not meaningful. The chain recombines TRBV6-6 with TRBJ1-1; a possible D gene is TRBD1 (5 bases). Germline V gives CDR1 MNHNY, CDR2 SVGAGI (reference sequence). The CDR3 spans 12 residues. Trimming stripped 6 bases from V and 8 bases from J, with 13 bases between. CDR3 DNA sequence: TGTGCCAGCAGCCAACCGGCAGGGGAAGCTTTCTTT. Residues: CASSQPAGEAFF.

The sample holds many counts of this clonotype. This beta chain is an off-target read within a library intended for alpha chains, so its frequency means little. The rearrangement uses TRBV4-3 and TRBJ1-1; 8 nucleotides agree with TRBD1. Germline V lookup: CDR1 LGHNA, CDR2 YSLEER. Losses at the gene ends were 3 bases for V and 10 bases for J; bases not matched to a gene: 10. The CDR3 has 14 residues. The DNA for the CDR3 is TGCGCCAGCAGCCAGGGACAGGCCCCCACTCGAGCTTTCTTT. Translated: CASSQGQAPTRAFF.

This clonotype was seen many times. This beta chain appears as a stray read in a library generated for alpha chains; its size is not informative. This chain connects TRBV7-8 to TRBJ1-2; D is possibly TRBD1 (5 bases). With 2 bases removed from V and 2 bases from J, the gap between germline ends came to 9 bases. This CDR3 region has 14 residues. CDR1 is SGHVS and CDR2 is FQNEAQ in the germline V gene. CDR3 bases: TGTGCCAGCAGCTTAAGGCAGGGCAACTATGGCTACACCTTC. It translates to CASSLRQGNYGYTF.